This T cell receptor beta chain was documented in a study of T cell responses to AZD1222 COVID-19 vaccine. Method: immunoSEQ multiplex PCR; TCRdb's copy keeps in-frame clones and lacks some. The table includes about 140,000 clones, around 91% detected once. This CDR3 is 14 amino acids long. Trimming cost V 0 bases and J 7 bases, with 9 bases left between them. Germline V gene data show CDR1 as LGHDT and CDR2 as YNNKEL (reference sequence). In the case of this clone: The antigen is unknown.

Study-level points and caveats: CD4 TCRs covered the whole spike, strongest at regions 160-218 and 743-854.

This TCR was sampled from an adult who received the AZD1222 COVID-19 vaccine. The chain is built from TRBV3-1 (or the pseudogene TRBV3-2) and TRBJ1-4, with TRBD1 as a possible D gene (5 bases). Source: peripheral blood, taken 28 days after the second AZD1222 dose. CDR3 in amino acids: CASSQEGEGEKLFF. In nucleotides, the CDR3 is TGTGCCAGCAGCCAAGAAGGGGAGGGTGAAAAACTGTTTTTT.